The TCR beta chain under discussion was sequenced for a study of blood T cell repertoires in COVID-19. Study at large: From T cells, B-cell-depleted T cells, or PBMCs came the material, which was cDNA or gDNA.

In the study's own analysis: The assay estimated nucleated cells by amplifying reference gene primers. The data were produced by immunoSEQ multiplex PCR, yet TCRdb's version contains in-frame clones alone and is incomplete. The V and J calls and clone size are taken from that table; D and trimming were inferred from the DNA. The sample has some 220,000 clones, approximately 85% seen once. The Seattle patients, enrolled during active infection, were followed longitudinally. V was clipped by 3 bases and J by 2 bases; unmatched bases: 0. Germline CDR1 reads SQVTM; CDR2 reads ANQGSEA. The CDR3 totals 13 residues.

The sequence was obtained from a woman between 65 and 79 years old with COVID-19, enrolled during active disease. The chain is built from TRBV29-1 and TRBJ2-1; 8 bases map to TRBD2. The sample was peripheral blood. This chain's CDR3 is CSVEGLAYNEQFF. For the CDR3, the DNA is TGCAGCGTTGAGGGACTAGCCTACAATGAGCAGTTCTTC.